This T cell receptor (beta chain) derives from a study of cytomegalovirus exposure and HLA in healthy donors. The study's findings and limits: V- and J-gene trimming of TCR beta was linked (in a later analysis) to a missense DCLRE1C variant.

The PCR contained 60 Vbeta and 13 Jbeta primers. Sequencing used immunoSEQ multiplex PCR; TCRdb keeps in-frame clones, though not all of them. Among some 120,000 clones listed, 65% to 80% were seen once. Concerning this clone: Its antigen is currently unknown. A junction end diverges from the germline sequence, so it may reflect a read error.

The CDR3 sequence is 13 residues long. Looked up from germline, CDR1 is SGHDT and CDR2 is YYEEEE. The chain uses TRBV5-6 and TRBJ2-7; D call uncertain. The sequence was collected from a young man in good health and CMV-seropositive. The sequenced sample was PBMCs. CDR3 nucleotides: TGTGCCAGCAGCGGTCGTCTCTCCTACGAACAGTACTTC. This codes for CASSGRLSYEQYF.